There are many counts of the clone carrying this TCR beta chain. The source of the sample is a study of blood T cell repertoires in COVID-19. Across the whole study: From T cells, B-cell-depleted T cells, or PBMCs came the material, which was cDNA or gDNA.

Original handling: Researchers report that nucleated cell counts were estimated from reference gene primer amplification. Method: immunoSEQ multiplex PCR; TCRdb's copy keeps in-frame clones and lacks some. V and J calls and clone size come straight from that table; D and trimming were deduced from the DNA. The sample consists of some 150,000 clones, more than 65% of them appearing once. The CDR3 length is 18 residues. Germline V lookup: CDR1 SEHNR, CDR2 FQNEAQ (reference sequence). Trimming took off 1 base at V and 1 base at J, with 16 bases between the two ends. The TCR comes from a man aged 55 to 70 with acute or convalescent COVID-19. The sample was peripheral blood. The chain is built from TRBV7-9 and TRBJ2-2; D may be TRBD1 (6 bases). CDR3 nucleotides: TGTGCCAGCAGCTTAGGCGTAATTCGGGACAAGAACACCGGGGAGCTGTTTTTT. Amino acid sequence: CASSLGVIRDKNTGELFF.